These T cell receptor beta chains were read from a single sample in a study of CD8+ T cells in alopecia areata. Assay used: immunoSEQ multiplex PCR; TCRdb lists only in-frame clones, some missing. The sample gives around 120,000 clones, 45% to 50% of which show up once; under 12% is in the top ten. Material for sequencing was NKG2D-low CD8+ T cells sorted from blood. Receptors originate from a human donor with alopecia areata. Both conserved end residues are part of each CDR3. D genes are given only for firm matches. Size tells how often a clone was seen (once, few, many) or the class of an expanded clone, and some rows leave it out.

V gene: TRBV27; clone size: .; D gene: .; CDR3 length: 15; J gene: TRBJ2-7; CDR3 protein: CASSLKGLLPYEQYF; CDR3 DNA: TGTGCCAGCAGTTTAAAGGGACTCCTACCTTACGAGCAGTACTTC
V gene: TRBV29-1; clone size: .; D gene: .; CDR3 length: 15; J gene: TRBJ2-1; CDR3 protein: CSVEGIELVDNEQFF; CDR3 DNA: TGCAGCGTTGAAGGAATCGAGTTGGTGGACAATGAGCAGTTCTTC
V gene: TRBV28; clone size: .; D gene: .; CDR3 length: 14; J gene: TRBJ2-5; CDR3 protein: CASSFRSGQETQYF; CDR3 DNA: TGTGCCAGCAGTTTTCGCAGCGGACAAGAGACCCAGTACTTC
V gene: TRBV28; clone size: .; D gene: .; CDR3 length: 13; J gene: TRBJ1-2; CDR3 protein: CASSSPRVEGYTF; CDR3 DNA: TGTGCCAGCAGTTCCCCGCGGGTTGAGGGCTACACCTTC
V gene: TRBV29-1; clone size: .; D gene: .; CDR3 length: 12; J gene: TRBJ2-2; CDR3 protein: CSVVLSTGELFF; CDR3 DNA: TGCAGCGTTGTCTTGAGCACCGGGGAGCTGTTTTTT
V gene: TRBV29-1; clone size: .; D gene: .; CDR3 length: 13; J gene: TRBJ1-1; CDR3 protein: CSVEDAMNTEAFF; CDR3 DNA: TGCAGCGTTGAAGATGCCATGAACACTGAAGCTTTCTTT
V gene: TRBV14; clone size: .; D gene: .; CDR3 length: 11; J gene: TRBJ1-3; CDR3 protein: CASSPGPRIHF; CDR3 DNA: TGTGCCAGCAGCCCGGGACCCCGGATCCATTTT
V gene: TRBV27; clone size: few; D gene: .; CDR3 length: 15; J gene: TRBJ2-7; CDR3 protein: CASSLGVTGGYEQYF; CDR3 DNA: TGTGCCAGCAGTTTAGGGGTCACTGGAGGATACGAGCAGTACTTC
V gene: TRBV30; clone size: .; D gene: .; CDR3 length: 13; J gene: TRBJ2-7; CDR3 protein: CAWSLTGVSEQYF; CDR3 DNA: TGTGCCTGGAGTTTAACGGGAGTAAGTGAGCAGTACTTC
V gene: TRBV11-2; clone size: .; D gene: .; CDR3 length: 12; J gene: TRBJ1-2; CDR3 protein: CASSLDGSENTF; CDR3 DNA: TGTGCCAGCAGCTTGGATGGATCTGAGAACACCTTC
V gene: TRBV29-1; clone size: .; D gene: TRBD1; CDR3 length: 11; J gene: TRBJ1-2; CDR3 protein: CSGWTGYGYTF; CDR3 DNA: TGCAGCGGTTGGACAGGCTATGGCTACACCTTC
V gene: TRBV29-1; clone size: few; D gene: .; CDR3 length: 13; J gene: TRBJ2-2; CDR3 protein: CSVRGLNTGELFF; CDR3 DNA: TGCAGCGTACGTGGCCTGAACACCGGGGAGCTGTTTTTT
V gene: TRBV27; clone size: .; D gene: TRBD1; CDR3 length: 13; J gene: TRBJ1-4; CDR3 protein: CASSDGTEEKLFF; CDR3 DNA: TGTGCCAGCAGTGACGGGACAGAAGAAAAACTGTTTTTT